This is a list of T cell receptor beta chains from one sample in a study of OX40 agonist ivuxolimab in advanced cancers. TCRdb's table, derived via immunoSEQ multiplex PCR, lists solely in-frame clones and lacks some. This sample has roughly 76,000 clones, with roughly 88% found just once. The sample consisted of CD4+ or CD8+ T cells sorted from blood, taken in a trial of the OX40 agonist ivuxolimab. The receptors stem from an adult with an advanced solid tumor such as melanoma, head and neck, liver or kidney cancer. Both conserved end residues are part of each CDR3. A D gene is named only where the DNA matches it firmly. Only some rows state a clone size, as once, few, many or a class for expanded clones.

V,D,length,size,J,CDR3,DNA
TRBV6-6,TRBD1,14,NA,TRBJ2-7,CATLFGTGWHEQYF,TGTGCCACGCTCTTCGGGACAGGGTGGCACGAGCAGTACTTC
TRBV13,TRBD2,21,NA,TRBJ2-1,CASSLSIYIALRTSGSEEQFF,TGTGCCAGCAGCTTATCTATATATATCGCGCTAAGGACTAGCGGGAGTGAGGAGCAGTTCTTC
TRBV25-1,NA,14,once,TRBJ2-3,CASRGQLSTDTQYF,TGTGCCAGCAGAGGACAGCTAAGCACAGATACGCAGTATTTT
TRBV27,NA,15,once,TRBJ1-5,CASSFQGYSNQPQHF,TGTGCCAGCAGTTTTCAGGGGTATAGCAATCAGCCCCAGCATTTT
TRBV6-1,TRBD1,14,NA,TRBJ2-7,CASSWDREAPEQYF,TGTGCCAGCAGTTGGGACAGGGAGGCGCCCGAGCAGTACTTC
TRBV5-1,TRBD2,15,once,TRBJ2-5,CASSQLAGVEETQYF,TGCGCCAGCAGCCAACTAGCGGGAGTTGAAGAGACCCAGTACTTC
TRBV19,NA,14,NA,TRBJ1-1,CASSSGQFYTEAFF,TGTGCCAGTAGTAGCGGACAGTTCTACACTGAAGCTTTCTTT
TRBV19,TRBD2,15,NA,TRBJ2-1,CASSELAGGPGEQFF,TGTGCCAGTAGTGAGCTAGCGGGAGGGCCCGGTGAGCAGTTCTTC
TRBV28,TRBD1,15,NA,TRBJ2-1,CASSQQGRGFNEQFF,TGTGCCAGCAGCCAACAAGGCAGGGGGTTCAATGAGCAGTTCTTC
TRBV5-4,NA,13,NA,TRBJ1-2,CASSLDNNYGYTF,TGTGCCAGCAGCTTGGACAATAACTATGGCTACACCTTC
TRBV4-1,TRBD2,16,once,TRBJ2-3,CASSDRLAGETDTQYF,TGCGCCAGCAGCGATCGACTAGCGGGGGAGACAGATACGCAGTATTTT
TRBV7-8,NA,16,NA,TRBJ1-5,CASSLRSPHSNQPQHF,TGTGCCAGCAGCTTAAGATCCCCCCATAGCAATCAGCCCCAGCATTTT
TRBV6-5,TRBD1,14,NA,TRBJ2-5,CASRDRGGQETQYF,TGTGCCAGCAGGGACAGGGGAGGGCAAGAGACCCAGTACTTC
TRBV2,NA,13,NA,TRBJ1-2,CASSEAGGYGYTF,TGTGCCAGCAGTGAAGCAGGGGGGTATGGCTACACCTTC
TRBV7-3,NA,13,NA,TRBJ1-1,CASSLNRETEAFF,TGTGCCAGCAGCTTAAACCGGGAGACTGAAGCTTTCTTT
TRBV27,TRBD2,18,NA,TRBJ2-1,CASSGPGLAGSSYNEQFF,TGTGCCAGCAGTGGACCGGGACTAGCGGGTAGCTCCTACAATGAGCAGTTCTTC
TRBV27,NA,14,NA,TRBJ1-4,CASRETASHEKLFF,TGTGCCAGCAGGGAGACAGCCAGCCATGAAAAACTGTTTTTT
TRBV6-1,NA,16,NA,TRBJ1-5,CASSEMGRPGDQPQHF,TGTGCCAGCAGTGAAATGGGCCGTCCAGGGGATCAGCCCCAGCATTTT
TRBV6-1,NA,12,NA,TRBJ2-6,CASSRAGNVLTF,TGTGCCAGCAGTAGGGCGGGCAACGTCCTGACTTTC
TRBV27,TRBD2,15,NA,TRBJ2-3,CASSFGLAGIYTQYF,TGTGCCAGCAGTTTTGGACTAGCGGGAATCTATACGCAGTATTTT
TRBV19,NA,14,once,TRBJ1-5,CASSIGSENQPQHF,TGTGCCAGTAGTATCGGGTCAGAGAATCAGCCCCAGCATTTT
TRBV18,NA,15,NA,TRBJ2-1,CASSPPYRGGNEQFF,TGTGCCAGCTCACCACCATACAGGGGGGGAAATGAGCAGTTCTTC
TRBV11-2,NA,11,NA,TRBJ2-7,CASSSSYEQYF,TGTGCCAGCAGCTCCTCCTACGAGCAGTACTTC
TRBV18,TRBD1,16,NA,TRBJ2-2,CASSVSGQANTGELFF,TGTGCCAGCTCAGTTTCGGGACAGGCGAACACCGGGGAGCTGTTTTTT
TRBV7-3,TRBD2,16,NA,TRBJ2-2,CASSSLAGGRTGELFF,TGTGCCAGCAGCTCTTTAGCGGGAGGGCGTACCGGGGAGCTGTTTTTT